This entry describes one T cell receptor beta chain. The record originates from a study of blood T cell repertoires in COVID-19. Study-wide background: PBMCs, B-cell-depleted T cells, or T cells provided the cDNA or gDNA that made up the material.

This table comes from immunoSEQ multiplex PCR, and its TCRdb copy is limited to in-frame clones, with some not included. The sample includes approximately 300,000 clones, approximately 88% seen only once; the top ten take roughly 5.2%. V lost 3 bases to trimming and J lost 7 bases; unmatched junction nucleotides: 8. The CDR3 totals 16 residues. The germline V gene has CDR1 SGDLS and CDR2 YYNGEE. The source material was PBMCs or T cells enriched from blood (not recorded which). J is TRBJ2-2 and V is TRBV9; 11 positions agree with TRBD2. The source is a man aged 60-69 years who had recovered from COVID-19. CDR3 sequence reads: CASSADSGRAGGELFF. The CDR3 nucleotides read TGTGCCAGCAGCGCCGATAGCGGGAGGGCCGGCGGGGAGCTGTTTTTT.